The rows below give T cell receptor beta chains drawn from one sample of a study of blood T cells in healthy people across ages. TCRdb redid the calling of the 5' RACE reads with MiXCR, one entry per CDR3 protein. The data hold around 1,000,000 distinct CDR3 sequences, with 25% observed a single time. These data are also associated with another study on T cells of mothers and their children.

Sequences were obtained from blood. The receptors were gathered from a girl aged 2-10 years in good health. The conserved cysteine and the conserved F or W are not part of the CDR3 here. The order of the fields is V gene, J gene, CDR3 length, CDR3 protein.

V gene: TRBV13; J gene: TRBJ2-5; CDR3 length: 14; CDR3 protein: ASSFEGGGDQETQY
V gene: TRBV4-2; J gene: TRBJ2-3; CDR3 length: 13; CDR3 protein: ASSPLREITDTQY
V gene: TRBV4-1; J gene: .; CDR3 length: 14; CDR3 protein: ASSQLYNRVYNEQF
V gene: TRBV6-5; J gene: TRBJ1-2; CDR3 length: 12; CDR3 protein: ASSSTGTGDGYT
V gene: TRBV28; J gene: TRBJ2-7; CDR3 length: 10; CDR3 protein: ASSPPSYEQY
V gene: TRBV20-1; J gene: TRBJ2-1; CDR3 length: 11; CDR3 protein: SAREPGYNEQF
V gene: TRBV6-5; J gene: TRBJ1-2; CDR3 length: 11; CDR3 protein: ATSVTPGYGYT
V gene: TRBV7-9; J gene: TRBJ2-3; CDR3 length: 11; CDR3 protein: ASSPPHTDTQY
V gene: TRBV29-1; J gene: .; CDR3 length: 12; CDR3 protein: SVRFSSGSYEQF
V gene: TRBV7-2; J gene: .; CDR3 length: 12; CDR3 protein: ASSLETSRNEQF
V gene: TRBV9; J gene: TRBJ1-1; CDR3 length: 14; CDR3 protein: ASSALPGASNTEAF
V gene: TRBV29-1; J gene: TRBJ2-7; CDR3 length: 12; CDR3 protein: SYGTSGGFYEQY
V gene: TRBV5-1; J gene: TRBJ2-7; CDR3 length: 12; CDR3 protein: ASSREDPLYEQY
V gene: TRBV27; J gene: TRBJ1-2; CDR3 length: 9; CDR3 protein: ASSAGGGYT
V gene: TRBV20-1; J gene: TRBJ2-7; CDR3 length: 12; CDR3 protein: SATRELEVYEQY
V gene: TRBV3-1; J gene: TRBJ1-2; CDR3 length: 15; CDR3 protein: ASSQADSGPLHYGYT
V gene: TRBV20-1; J gene: TRBJ2-5; CDR3 length: 14; CDR3 protein: SARWLGRGYQETQY
V gene: TRBV29-1; J gene: TRBJ2-7; CDR3 length: 13; CDR3 protein: SVYGPGTASYEQY
V gene: TRBV10-3; J gene: TRBJ2-7; CDR3 length: 13; CDR3 protein: AISEPGASSYEQY
V gene: TRBV24-1; J gene: .; CDR3 length: 12; CDR3 protein: ATSDPRTGEEQY
V gene: TRBV7-2; J gene: .; CDR3 length: 12; CDR3 protein: ASSLDRGPGEQY
V gene: TRBV20-1; J gene: TRBJ1-2; CDR3 length: 12; CDR3 protein: SARIAGLGYGYT
V gene: TRBV5-1; J gene: TRBJ2-3; CDR3 length: 12; CDR3 protein: ASGIAGAGNTQY
V gene: TRBV7-6; J gene: TRBJ2-1; CDR3 length: 16; CDR3 protein: ASSLDGQRDNPYNEQF
V gene: TRBV27; J gene: TRBJ1-5; CDR3 length: 12; CDR3 protein: ASSGTGLGQPQH
V gene: TRBV7-9; J gene: TRBJ2-5; CDR3 length: 13; CDR3 protein: ASSAHRVGQETQY
V gene: TRBV20-1; J gene: TRBJ1-2; CDR3 length: 8; CDR3 protein: SVHDLGYT
V gene: TRBV6-2/TRBV6-3; J gene: TRBJ2-1; CDR3 length: 13; CDR3 protein: ASSLYPSWGNEQF
V gene: TRBV27; J gene: TRBJ1-1; CDR3 length: 12; CDR3 protein: ASRVGQLNTEAF
V gene: TRBV29-1; J gene: TRBJ2-3; CDR3 length: 10; CDR3 protein: SGRDTTDTQY
V gene: TRBV25-1; J gene: TRBJ2-3; CDR3 length: 13; CDR3 protein: ASTGSQYFTDTQY
V gene: TRBV6-6; J gene: TRBJ2-5; CDR3 length: 11; CDR3 protein: ASSYTLEETQY
V gene: TRBV29-1; J gene: TRBJ2-7; CDR3 length: 9; CDR3 protein: SVTGLNEQY
V gene: TRBV7-9; J gene: TRBJ2-5; CDR3 length: 11; CDR3 protein: ASSLQVEETQY
V gene: TRBV20-1; J gene: TRBJ2-5; CDR3 length: 13; CDR3 protein: SARADRTLAETQY
V gene: TRBV14; J gene: TRBJ1-2; CDR3 length: 12; CDR3 protein: ASSQEPPLGGYT
V gene: TRBV7-3; J gene: TRBJ2-5; CDR3 length: 14; CDR3 protein: ASSLGSGPGLETQY
V gene: TRBV7-6; J gene: TRBJ1-3; CDR3 length: 13; CDR3 protein: ASSSRSGSGNTIY
V gene: TRBV28; J gene: TRBJ1-4; CDR3 length: 14; CDR3 protein: ASSPPQGGTNEKLF
V gene: TRBV29-1; J gene: TRBJ1-1; CDR3 length: 9; CDR3 protein: SVTGNTEAF
V gene: TRBV7-2; J gene: TRBJ1-5; CDR3 length: 15; CDR3 protein: ASSLAPPDSTNQPQH
V gene: TRBV28; J gene: .; CDR3 length: 10; CDR3 protein: ATGLDPYEQY
V gene: TRBV7-8; J gene: TRBJ1-4; CDR3 length: 15; CDR3 protein: ASSLAPGSATNEKLF
V gene: TRBV11-2; J gene: .; CDR3 length: 10; CDR3 protein: ASSGALGSQY